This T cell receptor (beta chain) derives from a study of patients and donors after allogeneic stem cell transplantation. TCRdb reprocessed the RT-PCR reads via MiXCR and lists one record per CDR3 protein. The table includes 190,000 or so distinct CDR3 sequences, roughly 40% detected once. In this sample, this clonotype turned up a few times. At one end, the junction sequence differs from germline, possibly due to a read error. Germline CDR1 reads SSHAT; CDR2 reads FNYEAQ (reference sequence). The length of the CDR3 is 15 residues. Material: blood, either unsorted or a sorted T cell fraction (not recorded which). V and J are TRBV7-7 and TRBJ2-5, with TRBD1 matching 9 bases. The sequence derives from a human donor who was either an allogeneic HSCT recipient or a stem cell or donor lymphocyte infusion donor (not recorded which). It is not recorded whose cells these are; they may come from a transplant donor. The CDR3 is CASSTRTGALETQYF. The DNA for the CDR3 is TGTGCTAGCAGCACCCGGACAGGGGCCTTAGAGACCCAGTACTTC.